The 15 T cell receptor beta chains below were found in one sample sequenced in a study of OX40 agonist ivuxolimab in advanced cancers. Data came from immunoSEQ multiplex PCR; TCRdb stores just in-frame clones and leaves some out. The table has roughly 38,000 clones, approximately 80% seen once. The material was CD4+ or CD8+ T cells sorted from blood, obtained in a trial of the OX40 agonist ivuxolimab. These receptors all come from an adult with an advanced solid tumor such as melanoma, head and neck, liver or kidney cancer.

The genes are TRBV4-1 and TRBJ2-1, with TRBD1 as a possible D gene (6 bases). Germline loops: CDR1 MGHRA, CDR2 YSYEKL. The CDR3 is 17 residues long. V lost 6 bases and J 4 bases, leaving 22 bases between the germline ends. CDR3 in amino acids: CASRNQQGIFGYNEQFF. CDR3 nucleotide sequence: TGCGCCAGCAGGAACCAGCAGGGGATCTTCGGGTACAATGAGCAGTTCTTC.

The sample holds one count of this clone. The CDR3 coding sequence is TGTGCCAGCAGCTCACCCGGGACTAGCATCTCCGAGCAGTACTTC. Its translation is CASSSPGTSISEQYF. V gene TRBV5-6 combines with J gene TRBJ2-7; 9 positions agree with TRBD2. Germline V lookup: CDR1 SGHDT, CDR2 YYEEEE. The CDR3 spans 15 residues. V trimming: 3 bases; J trimming: 6 bases; junction bases outside the gene matches: 10.

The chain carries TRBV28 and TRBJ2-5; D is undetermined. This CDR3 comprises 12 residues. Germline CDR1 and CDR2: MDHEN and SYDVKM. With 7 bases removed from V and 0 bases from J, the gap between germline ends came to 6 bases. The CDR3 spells CASNGYQETQYF. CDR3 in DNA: TGTGCCAGCAACGGCTACCAAGAGACCCAGTACTTC. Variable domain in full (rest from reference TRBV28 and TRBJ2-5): DVKVTQSSRYLVKRTGEKVFLECVQDMDHENMFWYRQDPGLGLRLIYFSYDVKMKEKGDIPEGYSVSREKKERFSLILESASTNQTSMYLCASNGYQETQYFGPGTRLLVL.

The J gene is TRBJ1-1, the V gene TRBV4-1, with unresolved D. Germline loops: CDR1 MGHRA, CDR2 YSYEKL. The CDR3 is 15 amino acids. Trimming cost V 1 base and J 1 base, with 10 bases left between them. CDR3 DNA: TGCGCCAGCAGCCAAGCAAGCCAGTGGAACACTGAAGCTTTCTTT. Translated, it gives CASSQASQWNTEAFF.

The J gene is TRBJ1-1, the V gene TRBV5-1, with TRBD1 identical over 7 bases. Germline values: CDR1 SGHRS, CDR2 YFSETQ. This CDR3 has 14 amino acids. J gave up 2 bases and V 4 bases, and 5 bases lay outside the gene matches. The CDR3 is CASSPGQQNTEAFF. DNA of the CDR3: TGCGCCAGCAGCCCGGGACAGCAAAACACTGAAGCTTTCTTT.

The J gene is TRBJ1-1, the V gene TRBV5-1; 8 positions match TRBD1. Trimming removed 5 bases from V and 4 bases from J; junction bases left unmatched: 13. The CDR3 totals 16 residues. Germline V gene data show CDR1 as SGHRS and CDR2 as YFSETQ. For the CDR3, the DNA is TGCGCCAGCAGAGAAATCCCAGGGGGCTTTGGCACTGAAGCTTTCTTT. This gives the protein CASREIPGGFGTEAFF. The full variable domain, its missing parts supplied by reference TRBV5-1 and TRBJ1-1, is KAGVTQTPRYLIKTRGQQVTLSCSPISGHRSVSWYQQTPGQGLQFLFEYFSETQRNKGNFPGRFSGRQFSNSRSEMNVSTLELGDSALYLCASREIPGGFGTEAFFGQGTRLTVV.

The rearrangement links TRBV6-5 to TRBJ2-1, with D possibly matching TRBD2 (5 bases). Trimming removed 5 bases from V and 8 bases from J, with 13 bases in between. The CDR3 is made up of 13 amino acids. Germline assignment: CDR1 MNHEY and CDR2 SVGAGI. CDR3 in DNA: TGTGCCAGCAGTCCGAGGGCCAGCGATGAGCAGTTCTTC. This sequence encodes CASSPRASDEQFF.

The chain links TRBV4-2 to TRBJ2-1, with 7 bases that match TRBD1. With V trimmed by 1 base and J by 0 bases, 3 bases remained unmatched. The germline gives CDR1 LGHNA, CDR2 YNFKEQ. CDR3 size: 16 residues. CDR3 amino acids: CASSQGRGNSYNEQFF. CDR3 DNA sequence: TGTGCCAGCAGCCAAGGCAGGGGGAACTCCTACAATGAGCAGTTCTTC.

CDR3 nucleotides: TGCGCCAGCAGCTTAGGGTACTTAGGGCAAGAGACCCAGTACTTC. This translates into CASSLGYLGQETQYF. The rearrangement joins TRBV5-1 to TRBJ2-5; D gene ambiguous. The CDR3 consists of 15 residues. Per germline, CDR1 SGHRS and CDR2 YFSETQ. The V end was cut by 2 bases, the J end by 2 bases, with 13 bases between.

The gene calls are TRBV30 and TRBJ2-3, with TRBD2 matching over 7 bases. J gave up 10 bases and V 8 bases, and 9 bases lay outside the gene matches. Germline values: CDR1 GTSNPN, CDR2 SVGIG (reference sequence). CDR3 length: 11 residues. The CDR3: CAQAGTPAQYF. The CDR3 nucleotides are TGTGCCCAAGCGGGAACCCCTGCGCAGTATTTT.

CDR3 residues: CASSLVRLAGDTGELFF. CDR3 DNA: TGTGCCAGCAGCTTAGTTCGACTAGCGGGAGACACCGGGGAGCTGTTTTTT. The chain combines TRBV7-2 with TRBJ2-2, with TRBD2 matching 12 bases. The CDR3 runs to 17 residues. Unmatched junction bases numbered 3, after V lost 1 base and J lost 3 bases. In germline, CDR1 is SGHTA, CDR2 FQGNSA.

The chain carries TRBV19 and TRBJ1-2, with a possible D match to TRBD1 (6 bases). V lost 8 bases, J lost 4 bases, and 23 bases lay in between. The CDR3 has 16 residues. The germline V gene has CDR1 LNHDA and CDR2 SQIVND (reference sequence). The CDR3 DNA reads TGTGCCAGTTCATCAGGGGCCCCCACAGCAAGCTATGGCTACACCTTC. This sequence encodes CASSSGAPTASYGYTF.

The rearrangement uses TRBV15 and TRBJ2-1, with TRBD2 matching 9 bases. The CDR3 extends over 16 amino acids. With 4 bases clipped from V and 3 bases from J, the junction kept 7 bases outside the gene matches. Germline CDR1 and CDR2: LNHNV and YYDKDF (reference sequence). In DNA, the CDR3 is TGTGCCACCAGCACCAGACTAGCGGCCTTCTACAATGAGCAGTTCTTC. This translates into CATSTRLAAFYNEQFF.

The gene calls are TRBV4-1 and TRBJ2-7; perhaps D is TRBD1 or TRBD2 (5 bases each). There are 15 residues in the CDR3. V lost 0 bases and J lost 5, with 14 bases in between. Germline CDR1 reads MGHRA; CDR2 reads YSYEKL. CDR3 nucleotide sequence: TGCGCCAGCAGCCAAGATCGGGGCGGCGGCGACGAGCAGTACTTC. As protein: CASSQDRGGGDEQYF.

In DNA form, the CDR3 reads TGCGCCTGGCGGGCCTCCTACGAGCAGTACTTC. It specifies CAWRASYEQYF. The chain uses TRBV20-1 and TRBJ2-7, with D perhaps TRBD2 (5 bases). Germline V lookup: CDR1 DFQATT, CDR2 SNEGSKA (reference sequence). CDR3 length equals 11 residues.